This TCR beta chain was profiled in a study of T cells after yellow fever vaccination. Study overall: Preparation used SMART-Seq v4 Ultra Low Input for the low-cell-number fractions.

For this clonotype: No antigen is known for it.

A single record per CDR3 protein comes from TCRdb applying MiXCR to the 5' RACE reads. The table includes some 240,000 distinct CDR3 sequences, approximately 3% detected once. Study results and caveats: The study re-detected most primary-vaccination clones after the booster (roughly 96% CD4, around 90% CD8).

This CDR3 is 16 amino acids long. V lost 0 bases to trimming and J lost 7 bases; unmatched junction nucleotides: 8. Germline V lookup: CDR1 SGHRS, CDR2 YFSETQ. The origin of this receptor is a man aged 18 to 29 who received the YFV17D yellow fever vaccine. The chain employs TRBV5-1 and TRBJ2-1; TRBD1 agrees at 9 bases. Sequencing used CD4+ T cells sorted from PBMCs, obtained 10 days after the yellow fever booster vaccination. Here the CDR3 reads CASSLAVQGAENEQFF. Here the CDR3 DNA reads TGCGCCAGCAGCTTGGCCGTACAGGGGGCGGAAAATGAGCAGTTCTTC.